In its sample, the clone carrying this TCR beta chain was seen many times. Its antigen remains unidentified. This sample stems from a study of CD8 T cells in ankylosing spondylitis. The length of the CDR3 is 15 residues. The V end lost 1 base, the J end lost 6 bases, and 13 bases lay between the germline ends. The germline CDR1 and CDR2 sequences are LGHNA and YSLEER. From the 5' RACE reads, TCRdb called clonotypes with MiXCR, one entry per CDR3 protein. In the table there are 450,000 to 550,000 distinct CDR3 sequences, roughly 5.3% of which are singletons. Study outcomes and limitations: Characteristic of ankylosing spondylitis blood, it appeared, was a TCR beta motif comprising roughly eight highly homologous variants.

Sequencing was performed on blood, either unsorted or a sorted T cell fraction (not recorded which). This clonotype was sampled from a male donor with ankylosing spondylitis. The chain joins TRBV4-3 to TRBJ2-1; D might be TRBD2 (6 bases). As DNA, the CDR3 is TGCGCCAGCAGCCAAGTGGGTACTAGCAGCAATGAGCAGTTCTTC. Amino acids: CASSQVGTSSNEQFF.